This TCR beta chain was profiled in a study of Graves' ophthalmopathy and Graves' hyperthyroidism. This clonotype was seen many times. CDR1 DFQATT and CDR2 SNEGSKA come from the germline V gene (reference sequence). Between the trimmed V and J ends, which lost 4 bases and 2 bases, there was a span of 17 bases. This CDR3 is 15 amino acids long. TCR beta CDR3 amplification used RNA transcripts. RT-PCR in the first round used HTBI primers; a second-round multiplex PCR followed. Via MiXCR, TCRdb re-called the multiplex PCR reads, giving one row per CDR3 protein. Of hundreds of thousands of distinct CDR3 sequences detected, 22% appear once; the ten largest clones hold approximately 7.7%.

This receptor was obtained from a woman younger than 35 with stable Graves' hyperthyroidism. Some clones in this sample may be carry-over from other donors' samples. The chain combines TRBV20-1 with TRBJ1-2; no clear D. The sequenced sample consisted of peripheral blood. CDR3 region: CSATPPPDGNYGYTF. The CDR3 DNA reads as TGCAGTGCTACCCCCCCCCCGGACGGAAACTATGGCTACACCTTC.